The clone carrying this T cell receptor (beta chain) was detected many times. The antigen is not known. The data belong to a study of neurological immune-mediated disorders. Study observations and caveats: Sharing of CDR3 amino acid sequences among expanded clones across subjects was absent, suggesting private repertoires in all groups.

5'RACE employing 10-nucleotide random UMIs yielded the cDNA. TCRdb called the 5' RACE reads again in MiXCR, with one record for every CDR3 protein. The profile shows 40,000 to 50,000 distinct CDR3 sequences, around 10% of them singletons. The TCR was taken from a middle-aged woman with HTLV-1-associated myelopathy (HAM/TSP). Sequences were obtained from PBMCs.

CDR3 in DNA: TGTGCCAGCAGCCAAAACTCCAATCAGCCCCAGCATTTT. It is translated as CASSQNSNQPQHF. The chain carries TRBV7-2 and TRBJ1-5; D is ambiguous. Germline V gene sequence: CDR1 SGHTA, CDR2 FQGNSA. Trimming shortened V by 5 bases and J by 3 bases, and 8 bases separated the two germline ends. The CDR3 sequence is 13 residues long. The full variable domain, rest sourced from reference TRBV7-2 and TRBJ1-5, is GAGVSQSPSNKVTEKGKDVELRCDPISGHTALYWYRQSLGQGLEFLIYFQGNSAPDKSGLPSDRFSAERTGGSVSTLTIQRTQQEDSAVYLCASSQNSNQPQHFGDGTRLSIL.